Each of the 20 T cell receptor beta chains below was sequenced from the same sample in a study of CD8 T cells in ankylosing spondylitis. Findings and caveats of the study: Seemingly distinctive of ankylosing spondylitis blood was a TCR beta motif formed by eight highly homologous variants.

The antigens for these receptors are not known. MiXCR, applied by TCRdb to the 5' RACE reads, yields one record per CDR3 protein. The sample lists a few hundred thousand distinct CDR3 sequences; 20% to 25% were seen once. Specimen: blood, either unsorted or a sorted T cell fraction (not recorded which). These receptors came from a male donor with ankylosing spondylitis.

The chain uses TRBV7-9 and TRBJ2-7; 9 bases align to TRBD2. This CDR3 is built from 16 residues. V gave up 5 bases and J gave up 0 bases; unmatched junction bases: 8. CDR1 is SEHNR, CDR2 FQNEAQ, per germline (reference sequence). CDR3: CASSGRLAEPSYEQYF. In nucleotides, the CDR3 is TGTGCCAGCAGCGGCCGACTAGCGGAACCCTCCTACGAGCAGTACTTC.

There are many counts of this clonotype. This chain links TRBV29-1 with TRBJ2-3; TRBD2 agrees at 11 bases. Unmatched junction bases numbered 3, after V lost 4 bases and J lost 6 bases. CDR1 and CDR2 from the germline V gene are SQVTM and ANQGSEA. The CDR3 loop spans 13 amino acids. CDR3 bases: TGCAGCGTTGGTAGCGGGAGGGCCGATACGCAGTATTTT. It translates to CSVGSGRADTQYF.

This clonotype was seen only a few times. For the CDR3, the DNA is TGCAGCCTTCGCGGGGAGCTGTTTTTT. Protein: CSLRGELFF. V and J are TRBV29-1 and TRBJ2-2; D unresolved. CDR1 and CDR2 (germline): SQVTM, ANQGSEA. Trimming took 8 bases from V and 7 from J, leaving 5 bases between them. The CDR3 spans 9 residues.

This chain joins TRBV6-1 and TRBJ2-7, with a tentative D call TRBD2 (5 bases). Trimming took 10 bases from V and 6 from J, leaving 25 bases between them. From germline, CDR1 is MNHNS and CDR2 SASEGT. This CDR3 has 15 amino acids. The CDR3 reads CATQLVLGGYGEQYF. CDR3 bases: TGTGCCACCCAGCTTGTCCTCGGCGGGTATGGCGAGCAGTACTTC.

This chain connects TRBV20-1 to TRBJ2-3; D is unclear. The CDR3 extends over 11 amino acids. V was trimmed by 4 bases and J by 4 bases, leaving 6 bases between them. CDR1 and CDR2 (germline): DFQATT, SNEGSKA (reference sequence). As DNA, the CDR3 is TGCAGTGCTAATCTCGCAGATACGCAGTATTTT. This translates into CSANLADTQYF.

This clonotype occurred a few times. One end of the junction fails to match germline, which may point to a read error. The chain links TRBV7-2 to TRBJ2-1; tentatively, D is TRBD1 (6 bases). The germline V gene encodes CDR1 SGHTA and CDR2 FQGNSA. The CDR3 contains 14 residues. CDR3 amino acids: CASSLEAGDNEQLF. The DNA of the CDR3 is TGTGCCAGCAGCTTAGAGGCAGGGGACAATGAGCAGCTCTTC.

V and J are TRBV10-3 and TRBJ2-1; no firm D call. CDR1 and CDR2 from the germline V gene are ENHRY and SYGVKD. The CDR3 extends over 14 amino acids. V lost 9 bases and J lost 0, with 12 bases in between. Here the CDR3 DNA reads TGTGCCATTGATGAAGGGTACTCCTACAATGAGCAGTTCTTC. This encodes CAIDEGYSYNEQFF.

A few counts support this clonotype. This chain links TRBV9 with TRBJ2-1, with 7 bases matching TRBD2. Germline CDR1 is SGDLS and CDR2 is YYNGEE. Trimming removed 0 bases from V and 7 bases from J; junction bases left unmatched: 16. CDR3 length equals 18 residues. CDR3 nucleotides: TGTGCCAGCAGCGTAGTAGGGGTGGATCGGGAGGCTCGGAATGAGCAGTTCTTC. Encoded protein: CASSVVGVDREARNEQFF.

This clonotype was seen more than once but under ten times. DNA for the CDR3: TGTGCCAGCAGTGGGACTAGCGGGCCCGCTTCCTACAATGAGCAGTTCTTC. Translating gives CASSGTSGPASYNEQFF. V usage is TRBV6-2 or TRBV6-3 and J usage is TRBJ2-1; 12 bases line up with TRBD2. Germline V CDR1 and CDR2: MNHEY, SVGEGT. The junction had 6 bases not matched to a gene; V was cut back by 5 bases and J by 1 base. The CDR3 runs 17 residues.

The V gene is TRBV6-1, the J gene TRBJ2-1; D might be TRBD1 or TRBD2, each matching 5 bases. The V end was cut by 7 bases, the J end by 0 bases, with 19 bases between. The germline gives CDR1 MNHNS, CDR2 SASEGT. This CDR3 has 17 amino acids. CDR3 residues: CASMRGNLRSSYNEQFF. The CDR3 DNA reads TGTGCCAGCATGAGGGGAAACCTACGAAGCTCCTACAATGAGCAGTTCTTC.

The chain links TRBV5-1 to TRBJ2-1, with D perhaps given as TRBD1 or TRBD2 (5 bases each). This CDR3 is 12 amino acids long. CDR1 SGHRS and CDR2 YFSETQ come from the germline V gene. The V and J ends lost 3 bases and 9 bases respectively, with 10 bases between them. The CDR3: CASSWDVGEQFF. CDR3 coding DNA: TGCGCCAGCAGCTGGGACGTAGGTGAGCAGTTCTTC. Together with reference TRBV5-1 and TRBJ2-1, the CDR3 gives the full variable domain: KAGVTQTPRYLIKTRGQQVTLSCSPISGHRSVSWYQQTPGQGLQFLFEYFSETQRNKGNFPGRFSGRQFSNSRSEMNVSTLELGDSALYLCASSWDVGEQFFGPGTRLTVL.

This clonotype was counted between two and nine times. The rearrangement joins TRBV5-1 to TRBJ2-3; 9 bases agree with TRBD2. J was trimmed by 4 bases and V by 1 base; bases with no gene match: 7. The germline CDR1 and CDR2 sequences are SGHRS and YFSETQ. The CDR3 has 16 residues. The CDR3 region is CASSLSIAGVADTQYF. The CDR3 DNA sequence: TGCGCCAGCAGCTTGTCAATAGCGGGAGTAGCAGATACGCAGTATTTT.

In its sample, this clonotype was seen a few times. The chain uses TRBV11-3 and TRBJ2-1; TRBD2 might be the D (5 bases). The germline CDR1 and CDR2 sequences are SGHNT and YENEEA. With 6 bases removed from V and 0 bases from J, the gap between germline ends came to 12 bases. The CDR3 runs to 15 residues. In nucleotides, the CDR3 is TGTGCCAGCAGGGCAGCGGAACTCTCCTACAATGAGCAGTTCTTC. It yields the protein CASRAAELSYNEQFF. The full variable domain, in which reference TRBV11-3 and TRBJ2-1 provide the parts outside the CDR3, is EAGVVQSPRYKIIEKKQPVAFWCNPISGHNTLYWYLQNLGQGPELLIRYENEEAVDDSQLPKDRFSAERLKGVDSTLKIQPAELGDSAVYLCASRAAELSYNEQFFGPGTRLTVL.

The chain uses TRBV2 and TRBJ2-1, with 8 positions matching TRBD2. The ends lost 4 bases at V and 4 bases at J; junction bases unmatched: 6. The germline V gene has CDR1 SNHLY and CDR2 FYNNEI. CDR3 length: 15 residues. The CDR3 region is CASSGTSQTYNEQFF. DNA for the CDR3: TGTGCCAGCAGTGGGACTAGCCAGACGTACAATGAGCAGTTCTTC.

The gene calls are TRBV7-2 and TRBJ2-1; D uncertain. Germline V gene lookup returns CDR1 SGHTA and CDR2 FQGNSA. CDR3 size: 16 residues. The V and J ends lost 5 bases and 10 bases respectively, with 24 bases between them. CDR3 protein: CASSGRTGSLQWEQFF. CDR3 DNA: TGTGCCAGCAGCGGCAGGACGGGTAGTCTACAATGGGAGCAGTTCTTC.

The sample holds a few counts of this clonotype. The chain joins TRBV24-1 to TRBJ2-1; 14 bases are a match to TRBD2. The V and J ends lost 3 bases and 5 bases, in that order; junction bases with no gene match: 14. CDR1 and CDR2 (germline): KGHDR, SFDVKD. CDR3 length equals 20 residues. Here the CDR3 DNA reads TGTGCCACCAGTGATGCCGCCGGGACTAGCGGGAGCCCCCTCCACAATGAGCAGTTCTTC. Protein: CATSDAAGTSGSPLHNEQFF.

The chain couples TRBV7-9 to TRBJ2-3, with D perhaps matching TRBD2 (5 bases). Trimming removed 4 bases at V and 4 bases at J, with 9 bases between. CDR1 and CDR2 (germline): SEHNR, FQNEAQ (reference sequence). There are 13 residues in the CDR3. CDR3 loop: CASSSLAADTQYF. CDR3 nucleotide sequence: TGTGCCAGCAGCTCGCTAGCCGCAGATACGCAGTATTTT. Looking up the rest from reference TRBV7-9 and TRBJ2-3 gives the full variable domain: DTGVSQNPRHKITKRGQNVTFRCDPISEHNRLYWYRQTLGQGPEFLTYFQNEAQLEKSRLLSDRFSAERPKGSFSTLEIQRTEQGDSAMYLCASSSLAADTQYFGPGTRLTVL.

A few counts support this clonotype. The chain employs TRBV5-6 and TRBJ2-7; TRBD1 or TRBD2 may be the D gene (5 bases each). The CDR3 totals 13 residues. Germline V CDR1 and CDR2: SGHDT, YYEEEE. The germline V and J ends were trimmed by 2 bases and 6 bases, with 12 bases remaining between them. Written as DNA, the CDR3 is TGTGCCAGCAGCTTCCGTTTGGGACGCGAGCAGTACTTC. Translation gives CASSFRLGREQYF.

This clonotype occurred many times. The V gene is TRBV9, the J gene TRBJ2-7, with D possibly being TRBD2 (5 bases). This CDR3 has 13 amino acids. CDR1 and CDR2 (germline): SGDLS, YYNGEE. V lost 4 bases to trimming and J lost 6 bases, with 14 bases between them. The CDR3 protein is CASSSTWAGEQYF. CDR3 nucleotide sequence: TGTGCCAGCAGCTCCACCTGGGCGGGCGAGCAGTACTTC.

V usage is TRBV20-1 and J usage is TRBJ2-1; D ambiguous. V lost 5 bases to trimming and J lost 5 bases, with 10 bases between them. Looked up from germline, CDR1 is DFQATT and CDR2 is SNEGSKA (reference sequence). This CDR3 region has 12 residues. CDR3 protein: CSASAIHNEQFF. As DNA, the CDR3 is TGCAGTGCTTCCGCGATCCACAATGAGCAGTTCTTC.